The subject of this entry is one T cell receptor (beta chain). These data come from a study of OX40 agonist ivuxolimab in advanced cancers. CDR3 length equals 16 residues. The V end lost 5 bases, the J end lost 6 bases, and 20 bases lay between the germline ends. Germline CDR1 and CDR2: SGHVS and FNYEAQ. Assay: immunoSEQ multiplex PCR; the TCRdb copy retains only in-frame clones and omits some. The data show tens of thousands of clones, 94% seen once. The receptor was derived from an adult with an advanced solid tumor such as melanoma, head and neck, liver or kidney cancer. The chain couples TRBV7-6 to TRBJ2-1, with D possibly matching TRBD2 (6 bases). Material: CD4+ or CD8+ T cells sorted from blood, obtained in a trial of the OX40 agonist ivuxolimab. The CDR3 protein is CASSPPEGRRRNEQFF. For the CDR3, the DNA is TGTGCCAGCAGCCCTCCGGAGGGCCGGAGACGCAATGAGCAGTTCTTC.